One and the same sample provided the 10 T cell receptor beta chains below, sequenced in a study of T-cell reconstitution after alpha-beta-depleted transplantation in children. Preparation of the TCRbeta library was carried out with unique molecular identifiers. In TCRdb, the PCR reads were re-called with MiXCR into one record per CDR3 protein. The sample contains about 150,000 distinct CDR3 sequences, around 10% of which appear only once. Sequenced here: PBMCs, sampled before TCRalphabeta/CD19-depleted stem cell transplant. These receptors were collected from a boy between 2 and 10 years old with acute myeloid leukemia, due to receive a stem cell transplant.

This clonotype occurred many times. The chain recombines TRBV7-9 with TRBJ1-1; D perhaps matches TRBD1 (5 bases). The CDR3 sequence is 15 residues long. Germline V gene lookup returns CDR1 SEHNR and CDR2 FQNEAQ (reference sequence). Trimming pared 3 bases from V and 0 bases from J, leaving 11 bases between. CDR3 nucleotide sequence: TGTGCCAGCAGCTTTGGGGCCATACTGAACACTGAAGCTTTCTTT. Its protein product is CASSFGAILNTEAFF.

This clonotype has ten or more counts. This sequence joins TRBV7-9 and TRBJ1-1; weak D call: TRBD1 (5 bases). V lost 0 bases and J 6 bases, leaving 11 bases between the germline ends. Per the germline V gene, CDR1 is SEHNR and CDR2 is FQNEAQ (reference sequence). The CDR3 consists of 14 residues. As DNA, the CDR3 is TGTGCCAGCAGCTTAGCGGCCATAGGGGCTGAAGCTTTCTTT. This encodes CASSLAAIGAEAFF.

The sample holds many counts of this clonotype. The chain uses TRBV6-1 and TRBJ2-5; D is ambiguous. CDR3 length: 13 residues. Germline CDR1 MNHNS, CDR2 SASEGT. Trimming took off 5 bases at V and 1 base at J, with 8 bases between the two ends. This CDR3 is CASSHRPQETQYF. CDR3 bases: TGTGCCAGCAGTCATAGACCCCAAGAGACCCAGTACTTC.

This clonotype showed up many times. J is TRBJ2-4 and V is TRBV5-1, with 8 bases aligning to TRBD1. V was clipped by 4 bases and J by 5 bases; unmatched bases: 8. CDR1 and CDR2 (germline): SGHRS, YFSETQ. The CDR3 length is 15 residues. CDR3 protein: CASSIAGQGENIQYF. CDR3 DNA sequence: TGCGCCAGCAGCATAGCCGGACAGGGAGAAAACATTCAGTACTTC. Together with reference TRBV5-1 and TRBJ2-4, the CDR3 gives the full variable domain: KAGVTQTPRYLIKTRGQQVTLSCSPISGHRSVSWYQQTPGQGLQFLFEYFSETQRNKGNFPGRFSGRQFSNSRSEMNVSTLELGDSALYLCASSIAGQGENIQYFGAGTRLSVL.

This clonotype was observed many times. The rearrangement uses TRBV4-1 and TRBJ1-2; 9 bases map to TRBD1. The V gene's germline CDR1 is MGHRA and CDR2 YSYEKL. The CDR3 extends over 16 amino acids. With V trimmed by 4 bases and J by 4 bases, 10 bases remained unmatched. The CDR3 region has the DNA TGCGCCAGCAGCCGACCTCAGGGACAGGGTGCCTATGGCTACACCTTC. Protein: CASSRPQGQGAYGYTF.

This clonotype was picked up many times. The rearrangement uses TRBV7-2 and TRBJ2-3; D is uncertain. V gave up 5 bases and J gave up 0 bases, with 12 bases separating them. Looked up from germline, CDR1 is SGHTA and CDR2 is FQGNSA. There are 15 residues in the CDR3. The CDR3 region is CASSPRPYSTDTQYF. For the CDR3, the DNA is TGTGCCAGCAGCCCCCGGCCCTATAGCACAGATACGCAGTATTTT.

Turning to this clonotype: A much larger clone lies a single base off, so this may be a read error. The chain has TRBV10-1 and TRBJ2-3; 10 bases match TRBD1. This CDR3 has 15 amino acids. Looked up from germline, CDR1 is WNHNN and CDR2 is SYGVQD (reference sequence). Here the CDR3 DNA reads TGCGCCAGCAGTGTAGGGACAGGGGAATCAGATACGCAGTCTTTT. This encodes CASSVGTGESDTQSF.

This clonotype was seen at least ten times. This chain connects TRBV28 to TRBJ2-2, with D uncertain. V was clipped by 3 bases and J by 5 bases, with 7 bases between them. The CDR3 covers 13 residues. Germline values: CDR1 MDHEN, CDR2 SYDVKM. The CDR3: CASSFVETGELFF. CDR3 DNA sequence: TGTGCCAGCAGTTTTGTGGAAACCGGGGAGCTGTTTTTT. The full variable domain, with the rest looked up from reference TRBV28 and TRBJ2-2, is DVKVTQSSRYLVKRTGEKVFLECVQDMDHENMFWYRQDPGLGLRLIYFSYDVKMKEKGDIPEGYSVSREKKERFSLILESASTNQTSMYLCASSFVETGELFFGEGSRLTVL.

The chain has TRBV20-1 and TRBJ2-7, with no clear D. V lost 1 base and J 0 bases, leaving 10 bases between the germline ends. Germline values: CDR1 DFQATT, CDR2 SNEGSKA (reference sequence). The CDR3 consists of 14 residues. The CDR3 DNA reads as TGCAGTGCTAGAGGGACGGAAAGCTCCTACGAGCAGTACTTC. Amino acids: CSARGTESSYEQYF.

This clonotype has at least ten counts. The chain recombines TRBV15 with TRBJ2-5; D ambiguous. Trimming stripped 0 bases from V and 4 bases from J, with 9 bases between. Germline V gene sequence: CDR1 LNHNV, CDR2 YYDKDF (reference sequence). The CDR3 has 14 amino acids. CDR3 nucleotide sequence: TGTGCCACCAGCAGAGATAACGTAGGAGAGACCCAGTACTTC. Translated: CATSRDNVGETQYF.